Listed below are T cell receptor beta chains from one sample, sequenced in a study of T cell responses to AZD1222 COVID-19 vaccine. The protocol was immunoSEQ multiplex PCR, while the TCRdb copy is restricted to in-frame clones and leaves out a portion. This table has some 64,000 clones, 84% appearing once. The source was peripheral blood, collected on day 0 of AZD1222 vaccination. The receptors were gathered from an adult in good health. CDR3s include the opening cysteine and the closing phenylalanine or tryptophan. The order of the fields is J gene, V gene, clone size, D gene, CDR3 protein, CDR3 DNA. D genes are given only for firm matches. Not all rows give a size; the values are once, few, many and, for expanded clones, a class.

j_gene: TRBJ1-5; v_gene: TRBV19; abundance: -; d_gene: -; CDR3aa: CASRADNQPQHF; CDR3nt: TGTGCCAGTAGGGCAGACAATCAGCCCCAGCATTTT
j_gene: TRBJ1-1; v_gene: TRBV18; abundance: -; d_gene: -; CDR3aa: CASSRGGWETEAFF; CDR3nt: TGTGCCAGCTCGCGGGGGGGCTGGGAAACTGAAGCTTTCTTT
j_gene: TRBJ1-2; v_gene: TRBV3-1/TRBV3-2; abundance: -; d_gene: -; CDR3aa: CASSQEQVSYGYTF; CDR3nt: TGTGCCAGCAGCCAAGAACAGGTCTCCTATGGCTACACCTTC
j_gene: TRBJ2-7; v_gene: TRBV4-1; abundance: -; d_gene: -; CDR3aa: CASSQVGTLYEQYF; CDR3nt: TGCGCCAGCAGCCAAGTTGGGACCCTCTACGAGCAGTACTTC
j_gene: TRBJ2-2; v_gene: TRBV19; abundance: -; d_gene: TRBD1; CDR3aa: CASNRGSTGELFF; CDR3nt: TGTGCCAGTAACAGGGGGTCCACCGGGGAGCTGTTTTTT
j_gene: TRBJ1-5; v_gene: TRBV6-5; abundance: -; d_gene: -; CDR3aa: CASSWGNQPQHF; CDR3nt: TGTGCCAGCAGCTGGGGGAATCAGCCCCAGCATTTT
j_gene: TRBJ1-5; v_gene: TRBV4-1; abundance: -; d_gene: -; CDR3aa: CASSQDGWGGQPQHF; CDR3nt: TGCGCCAGCAGCCAAGATGGTTGGGGGGGTCAGCCCCAGCATTTT
j_gene: TRBJ2-7; v_gene: TRBV18; abundance: -; d_gene: -; CDR3aa: CASSPAIGSQQKGLYEQYF; CDR3nt: TGTGCCAGCTCACCGGCGATCGGGTCACAACAGAAGGGGCTCTACGAGCAGTACTTC
j_gene: TRBJ1-1; v_gene: TRBV6-5; abundance: -; d_gene: -; CDR3aa: CASWGKQMNTEAFF; CDR3nt: TGTGCCAGCTGGGGAAAACAAATGAACACTGAAGCTTTCTTT
j_gene: TRBJ2-5; v_gene: TRBV5-1; abundance: -; d_gene: -; CDR3aa: CASSFEVGAKETQYF; CDR3nt: TGCGCCAGCAGCTTTGAGGTGGGGGCCAAAGAGACCCAGTACTTC
j_gene: TRBJ2-5; v_gene: TRBV7-8; abundance: once; d_gene: -; CDR3aa: CASSPRAWTPQETQYF; CDR3nt: TGTGCCAGCAGCCCCCGGGCCTGGACCCCTCAAGAGACCCAGTACTTC
j_gene: TRBJ2-7; v_gene: TRBV4-1; abundance: -; d_gene: -; CDR3aa: CASSQGQRTTYEQYF; CDR3nt: TGCGCCAGCAGCCAAGGCCAGAGGACCACCTACGAGCAGTACTTC
j_gene: TRBJ2-5; v_gene: TRBV7-2; abundance: -; d_gene: TRBD2; CDR3aa: CASSFRRSGGRETQYF; CDR3nt: TGTGCCAGCAGCTTCCGGAGGTCGGGGGGGCGCGAGACCCAGTACTTC
j_gene: TRBJ2-7; v_gene: TRBV29-1; abundance: -; d_gene: -; CDR3aa: CSVRDSIKGYEQYF; CDR3nt: TGCAGCGTTCGGGACTCAATCAAGGGCTACGAGCAGTACTTC
j_gene: TRBJ1-5; v_gene: TRBV4-1; abundance: -; d_gene: -; CDR3aa: CASSQAGQGVWPQHF; CDR3nt: TGCGCCAGCAGCCAAGCCGGGCAGGGAGTGTGGCCCCAGCATTTT
j_gene: TRBJ1-1; v_gene: TRBV28; abundance: -; d_gene: TRBD1; CDR3aa: CASSFNRGPMNTEAFF; CDR3nt: TGTGCCAGCAGTTTTAACAGGGGGCCCATGAACACTGAAGCTTTCTTT
j_gene: TRBJ2-1; v_gene: TRBV14; abundance: -; d_gene: TRBD2; CDR3aa: CASSRLANLGNEQFF; CDR3nt: TGTGCCAGCAGCCGACTAGCGAACTTGGGGAATGAGCAGTTCTTC
j_gene: TRBJ1-4; v_gene: TRBV5-4; abundance: -; d_gene: -; CDR3aa: CASSLAGGNEKLFF; CDR3nt: TGTGCCAGCAGCTTGGCTGGGGGCAATGAAAAACTGTTTTTT
j_gene: TRBJ2-5; v_gene: TRBV12-3/TRBV12-4; abundance: -; d_gene: -; CDR3aa: CASSLPGRETQYF; CDR3nt: TGTGCCAGCAGTTTACCAGGTCGAGAGACCCAGTACTTC
j_gene: TRBJ2-2; v_gene: TRBV28; abundance: -; d_gene: TRBD2; CDR3aa: CASGLASNTGELFF; CDR3nt: TGTGCCAGCGGACTAGCGTCGAACACCGGGGAGCTGTTTTTT
j_gene: TRBJ2-1; v_gene: TRBV27; abundance: -; d_gene: -; CDR3aa: CASSPGVSSYNEQFF; CDR3nt: TGTGCCAGCAGTCCAGGGGTCAGCTCTTACAATGAGCAGTTCTTC
j_gene: TRBJ1-2; v_gene: TRBV20-1; abundance: -; d_gene: -; CDR3aa: CSAQGYTF; CDR3nt: TGCAGTGCTCAGGGCTACACCTTC
j_gene: TRBJ1-4; v_gene: TRBV6-5; abundance: -; d_gene: -; CDR3aa: CASTRHEDEKLFF; CDR3nt: TGTGCCAGCACGAGACATGAGGATGAAAAACTGTTTTTT
j_gene: TRBJ2-3; v_gene: TRBV7-5; abundance: -; d_gene: -; CDR3aa: CARSSRLRTSGAGDTQYF; CDR3nt: TGTGCCAGAAGCTCGCGACTGAGGACTAGCGGGGCGGGTGATACGCAGTATTTT